This T cell receptor beta chain appears in the sequencing data of a study of T-cell reconstitution after alpha-beta-depleted transplantation in children. Germline V gives CDR1 MNHEY, CDR2 SVGAGI. Losses at the gene ends were 3 bases for V and 4 bases for J; bases not matched to a gene: 6. The CDR3 runs to 16 residues. As it was prepared, the TCRbeta library received unique molecular identifiers. TCRdb re-analysed the PCR reads in MiXCR, keeping a single row per CDR3 protein. The sample consists of hundreds of thousands of distinct CDR3 sequences, roughly 15% of them appearing once. This receptor was obtained from a boy under two years old who had a stem cell transplant for Wiskott-Aldrich syndrome, so the T cells may come from the graft donor. The V gene is TRBV6-5, the J gene TRBJ1-2, with 12 positions matching TRBD1. The specimen comprised PBMCs, mostly from graft donor cells, sampled 360 days after TCRalphabeta/CD19-depleted stem cell transplant. The CDR3 coding sequence is TGTGCCAGCAGTTATGGGACAGGGGGCGCGAGCTATGGCTACACCTTC. This gives the protein CASSYGTGGASYGYTF.